Reported below is one T cell receptor beta chain. These data come from a study of identifying expanded T cells in peripheral blood. TCRdb's table, derived via immunoSEQ multiplex PCR, lists solely in-frame clones and lacks some. The repertoire has about 110,000 clones, 85% to 90% of them found once; the top ten carry around 17%. Germline V CDR1 and CDR2: MNHNY, SVGAGI (reference sequence). The V segment lost 0 bases and the J segment 5 bases; nucleotides outside the gene matches: 1. This CDR3 contains 14 residues. The chain recombines TRBV6-6 with TRBJ2-4, with 7 bases that match TRBD2. Source material: blood. The receptor was isolated from a person between 18 and 75 years old in good health. CDR3 amino acids: CASSYSGGENIQYF. The CDR3 DNA reads TGTGCCAGCAGTTACTCGGGGGGGGAAAACATTCAGTACTTC.